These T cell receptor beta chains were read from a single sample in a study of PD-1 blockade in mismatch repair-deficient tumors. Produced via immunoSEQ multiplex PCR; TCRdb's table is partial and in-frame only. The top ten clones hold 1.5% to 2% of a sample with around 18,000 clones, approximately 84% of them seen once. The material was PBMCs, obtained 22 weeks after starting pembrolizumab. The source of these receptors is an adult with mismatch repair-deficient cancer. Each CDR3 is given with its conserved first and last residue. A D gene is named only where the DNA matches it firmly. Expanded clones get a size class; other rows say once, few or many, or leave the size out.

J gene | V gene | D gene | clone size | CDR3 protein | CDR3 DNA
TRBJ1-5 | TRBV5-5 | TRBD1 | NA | CASSLTNPGGTQPQHF | TGTGCCAGCAGCTTGACTAACCCAGGGGGTACTCAGCCCCAGCATTTT
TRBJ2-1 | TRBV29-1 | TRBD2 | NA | CSAGEAGPGLAGVRVEQFF | TGCAGCGCGGGGGAGGCAGGACCGGGACTAGCGGGAGTGCGGGTTGAGCAGTTCTTC
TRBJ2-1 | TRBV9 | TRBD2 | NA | CASSVELAASSYNEQFF | TGTGCCAGCAGCGTAGAACTAGCGGCGAGCTCCTACAATGAGCAGTTCTTC
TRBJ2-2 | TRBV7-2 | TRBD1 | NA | CASSLAIGGSTGELFF | TGTGCCAGCAGCTTAGCGATAGGGGGCAGCACCGGGGAGCTGTTTTTT
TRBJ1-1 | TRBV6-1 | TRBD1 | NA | CASSEAKTGDSHTEAFF | TGTGCCAGCAGTGAAGCAAAAACAGGGGATTCTCACACTGAAGCTTTCTTT
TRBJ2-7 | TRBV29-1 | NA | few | CSAAGLVDEQYF | TGCAGCGCAGCAGGGCTAGTTGACGAGCAGTACTTC
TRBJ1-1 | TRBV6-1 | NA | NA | CASGHHKNTEAFF | TGTGCCAGCGGACATCACAAGAACACTGAAGCTTTCTTT
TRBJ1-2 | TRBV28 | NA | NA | CASRRAQQGGYGYTF | TGTGCCAGCAGGAGGGCGCAACAGGGTGGCTATGGCTACACCTTC
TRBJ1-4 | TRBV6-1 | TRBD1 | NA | CASSIRTGDEKLFF | TGTGCCAGCAGTATCCGGACAGGGGATGAAAAACTGTTTTTT
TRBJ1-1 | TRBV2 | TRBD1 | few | CASKGQGKGDTEAFF | TGTGCCAGCAAAGGACAGGGGAAAGGAGACACTGAAGCTTTCTTT